The subject of this entry is one T cell receptor (beta chain). Its specificity is unknown. Time point here: week 35, safety follow-up. Every vaccination contained 300 ug of the mutant IDH1 20-mer peptide and was paired with topical imiquimod. The patients were given eight vaccinations, one each in weeks 1, 3, 5, 7, 11, 15, 19 and 23. Profiling relied on immunoSEQ multiplex PCR, and the TCRdb table lists in-frame clones only, not all of them. Of about 50,000 clones listed, around 84% are singletons. This specimen belongs to a study of a mutant IDH1 vaccine in newly diagnosed glioma. As for the study in general: The treated population exhibited a male proportion of roughly 60%, a female proportion of roughly 40%, and a mean age of roughly 41 years.

Sequencing was performed on PBMCs, taken from a glioma patient whose treatment included an IDH1 peptide vaccine. This receptor was identified in a woman under 30 with glioma.

CDR3 DNA sequence: TGCAGCGTTCAGGGGCCTAGCGGCACCGGGGAGCTGTTTTTT. The encoded protein is CSVQGPSGTGELFF. The chain employs TRBV29-1 and TRBJ2-2, with D perhaps matching TRBD2 (7 bases). The V gene lost 5 bases and the J gene lost 4 bases, with 14 bases spanning the gap. Germline lookup yields CDR1 SQVTM and CDR2 ANQGSEA. The CDR3 sequence is 14 residues long.